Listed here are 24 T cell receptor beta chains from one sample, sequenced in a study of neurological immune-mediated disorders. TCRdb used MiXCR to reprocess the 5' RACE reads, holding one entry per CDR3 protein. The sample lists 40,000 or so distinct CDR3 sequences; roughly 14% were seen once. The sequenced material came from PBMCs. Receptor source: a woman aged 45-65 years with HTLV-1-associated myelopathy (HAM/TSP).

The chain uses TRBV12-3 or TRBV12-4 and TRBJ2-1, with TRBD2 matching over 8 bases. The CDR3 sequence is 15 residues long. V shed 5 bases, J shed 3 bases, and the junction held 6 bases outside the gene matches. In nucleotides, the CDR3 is TGTGCCAGCAGTCCCCTCAGCGGGGGCTACAATGAGCAGTTCTTC. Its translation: CASSPLSGGYNEQFF.

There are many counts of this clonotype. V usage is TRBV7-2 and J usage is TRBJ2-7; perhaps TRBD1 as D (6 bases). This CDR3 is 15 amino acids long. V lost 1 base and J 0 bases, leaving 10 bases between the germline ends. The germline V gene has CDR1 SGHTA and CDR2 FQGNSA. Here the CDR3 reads CASSLGTAYSYEQYF. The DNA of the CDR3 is TGTGCCAGCAGCTTAGGGACAGCCTACTCCTACGAGCAGTACTTC.

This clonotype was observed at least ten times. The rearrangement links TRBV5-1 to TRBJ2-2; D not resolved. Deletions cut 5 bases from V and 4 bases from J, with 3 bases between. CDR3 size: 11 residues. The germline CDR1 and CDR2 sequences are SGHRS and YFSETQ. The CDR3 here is CASSGTGELFF. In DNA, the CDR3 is TGCGCCAGCAGTGGCACCGGGGAGCTGTTTTTT.

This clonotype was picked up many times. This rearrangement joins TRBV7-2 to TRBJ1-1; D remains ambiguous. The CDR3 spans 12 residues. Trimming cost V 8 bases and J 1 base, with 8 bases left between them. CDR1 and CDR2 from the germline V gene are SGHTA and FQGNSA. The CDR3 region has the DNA TGTGCCAGCGGCGGCCAGAACACTGAAGCTTTCTTT. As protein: CASGGQNTEAFF. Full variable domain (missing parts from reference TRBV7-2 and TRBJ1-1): GAGVSQSPSNKVTEKGKDVELRCDPISGHTALYWYRQSLGQGLEFLIYFQGNSAPDKSGLPSDRFSAERTGGSVSTLTIQRTQQEDSAVYLCASGGQNTEAFFGQGTRLTVV.

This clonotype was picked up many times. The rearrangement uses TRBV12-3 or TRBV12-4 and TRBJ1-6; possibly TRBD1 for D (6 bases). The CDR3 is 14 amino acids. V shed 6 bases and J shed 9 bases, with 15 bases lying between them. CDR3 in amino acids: CASSLQGVGSPLHF. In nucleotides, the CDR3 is TGTGCCAGCAGCTTACAGGGAGTTGGTTCACCCCTCCACTTT.

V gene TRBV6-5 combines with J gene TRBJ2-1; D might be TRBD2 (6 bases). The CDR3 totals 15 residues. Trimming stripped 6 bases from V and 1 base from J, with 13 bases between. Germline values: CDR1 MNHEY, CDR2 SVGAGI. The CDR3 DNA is TGTGCCAGCAGGGTCGGGACTGGGTCCTACAATGAGCAGTTCTTC. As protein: CASRVGTGSYNEQFF.

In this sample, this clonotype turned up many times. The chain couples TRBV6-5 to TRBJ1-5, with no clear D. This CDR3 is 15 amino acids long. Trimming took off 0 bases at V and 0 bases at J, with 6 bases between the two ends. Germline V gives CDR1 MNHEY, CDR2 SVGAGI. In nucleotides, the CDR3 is TGTGCCAGCAGTTACTCCGCCTATAGCAATCAGCCCCAGCATTTT. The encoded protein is CASSYSAYSNQPQHF.

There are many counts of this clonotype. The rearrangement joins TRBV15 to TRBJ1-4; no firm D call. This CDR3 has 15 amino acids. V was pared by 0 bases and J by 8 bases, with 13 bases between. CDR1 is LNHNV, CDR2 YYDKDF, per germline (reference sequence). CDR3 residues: CATSRDLLPSEKLFF. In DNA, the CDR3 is TGTGCCACCAGCAGAGATTTGCTCCCTTCGGAAAAACTGTTTTTT.

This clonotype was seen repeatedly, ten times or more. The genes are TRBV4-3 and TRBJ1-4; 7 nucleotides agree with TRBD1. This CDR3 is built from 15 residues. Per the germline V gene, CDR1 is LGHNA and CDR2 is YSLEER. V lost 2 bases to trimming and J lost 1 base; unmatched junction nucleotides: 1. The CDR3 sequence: CASSQTGVTNEKLFF. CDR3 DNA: TGCGCCAGCAGCCAAACAGGGGTAACTAATGAAAAACTGTTTTTT.

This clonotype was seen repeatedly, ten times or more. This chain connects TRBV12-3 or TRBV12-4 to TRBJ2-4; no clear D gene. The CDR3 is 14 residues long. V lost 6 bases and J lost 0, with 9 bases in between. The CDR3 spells CASRDGLAKNIQYF. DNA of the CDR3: TGTGCCAGCAGGGACGGTTTAGCCAAAAACATTCAGTACTTC.

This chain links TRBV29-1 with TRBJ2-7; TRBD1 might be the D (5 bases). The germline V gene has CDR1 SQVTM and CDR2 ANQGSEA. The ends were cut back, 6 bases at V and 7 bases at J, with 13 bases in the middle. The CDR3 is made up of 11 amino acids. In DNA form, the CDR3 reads TGCAGCGTCGTACAGGATGGGGAGCAGTACTTC. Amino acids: CSVVQDGEQYF.

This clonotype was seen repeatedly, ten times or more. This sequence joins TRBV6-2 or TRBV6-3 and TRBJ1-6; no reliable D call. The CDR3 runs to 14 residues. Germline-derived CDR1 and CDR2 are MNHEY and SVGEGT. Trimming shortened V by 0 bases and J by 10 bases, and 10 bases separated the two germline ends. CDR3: CASSYSTGVSPLHF. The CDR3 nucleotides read TGTGCCAGCAGTTACTCGACCGGGGTATCACCCCTCCACTTT.

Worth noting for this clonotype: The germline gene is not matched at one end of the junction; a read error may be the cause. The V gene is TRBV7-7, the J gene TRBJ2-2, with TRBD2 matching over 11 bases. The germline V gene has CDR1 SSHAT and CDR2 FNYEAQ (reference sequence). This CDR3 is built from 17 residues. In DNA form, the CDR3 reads TGTGCTAGCAGCCTCCGGACTAGCGGGCCGAACACCGGGGAGCTGTTTTTT. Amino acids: CASSLRTSGPNTGELFF.

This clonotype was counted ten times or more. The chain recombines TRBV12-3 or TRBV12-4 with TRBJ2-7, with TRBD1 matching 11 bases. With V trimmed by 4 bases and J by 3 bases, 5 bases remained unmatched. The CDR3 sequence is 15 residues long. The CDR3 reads CASSSSGTGGYEQYF. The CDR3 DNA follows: TGTGCCAGCAGTTCCTCCGGGACAGGGGGCTACGAGCAGTACTTC.

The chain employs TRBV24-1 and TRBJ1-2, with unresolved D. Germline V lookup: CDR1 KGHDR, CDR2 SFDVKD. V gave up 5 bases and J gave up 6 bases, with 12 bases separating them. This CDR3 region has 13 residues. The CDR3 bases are TGTGCCACCAGTGTTGCGGGTTCAGATGGCTACACCTTC. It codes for CATSVAGSDGYTF.

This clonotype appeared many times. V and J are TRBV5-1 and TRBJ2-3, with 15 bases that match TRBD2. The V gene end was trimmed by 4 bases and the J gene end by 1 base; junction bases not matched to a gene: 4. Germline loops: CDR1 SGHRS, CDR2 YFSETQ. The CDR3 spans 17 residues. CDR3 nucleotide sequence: TGCGCCAGCAGCCCCGGACTAGCGGGAGGGCGCACAGATACGCAGTATTTT. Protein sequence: CASSPGLAGGRTDTQYF.

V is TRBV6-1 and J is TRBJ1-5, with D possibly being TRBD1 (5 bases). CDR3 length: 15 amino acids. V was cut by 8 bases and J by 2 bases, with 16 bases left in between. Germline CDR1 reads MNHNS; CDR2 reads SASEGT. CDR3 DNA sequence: TGTGCCAGCTGGGGCGGACATGTACGCAATCAGCCCCAGCATTTT. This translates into CASWGGHVRNQPQHF.

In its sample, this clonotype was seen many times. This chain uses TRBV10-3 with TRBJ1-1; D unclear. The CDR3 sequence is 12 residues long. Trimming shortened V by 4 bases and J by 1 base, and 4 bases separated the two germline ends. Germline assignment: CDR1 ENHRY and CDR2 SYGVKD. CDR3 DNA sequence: TGTGCCATCAGTGGAGAGAACACTGAAGCTTTCTTT. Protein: CAISGENTEAFF.

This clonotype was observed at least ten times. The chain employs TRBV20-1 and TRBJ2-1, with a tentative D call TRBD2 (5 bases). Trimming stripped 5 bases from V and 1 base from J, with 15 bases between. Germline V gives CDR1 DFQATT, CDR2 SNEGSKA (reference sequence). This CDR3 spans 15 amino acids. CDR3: CSADNSGASYNEQFF. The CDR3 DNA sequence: TGCAGTGCTGACAACAGCGGAGCTTCCTACAATGAGCAGTTCTTC.

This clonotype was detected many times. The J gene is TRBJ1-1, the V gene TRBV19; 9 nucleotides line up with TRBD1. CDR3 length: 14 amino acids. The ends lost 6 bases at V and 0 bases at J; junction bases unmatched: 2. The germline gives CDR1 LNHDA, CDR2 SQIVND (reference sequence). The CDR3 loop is CASRWTGVNTEAFF. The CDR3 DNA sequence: TGTGCCAGTAGGTGGACAGGGGTGAACACTGAAGCTTTCTTT.

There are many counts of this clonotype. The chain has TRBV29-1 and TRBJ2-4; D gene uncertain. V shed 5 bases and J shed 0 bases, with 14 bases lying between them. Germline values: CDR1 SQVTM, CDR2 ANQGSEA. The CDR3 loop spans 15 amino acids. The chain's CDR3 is CSVSHGSLAKNIQYF. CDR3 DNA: TGCAGCGTTTCACACGGATCTCTAGCCAAAAACATTCAGTACTTC.

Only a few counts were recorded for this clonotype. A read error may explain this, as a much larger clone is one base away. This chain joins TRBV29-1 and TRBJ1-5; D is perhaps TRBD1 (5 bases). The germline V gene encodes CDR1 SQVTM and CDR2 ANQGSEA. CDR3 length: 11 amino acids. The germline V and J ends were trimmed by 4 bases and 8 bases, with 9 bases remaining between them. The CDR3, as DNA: TGCAGCGTTGGGGGGAGTAAGCCCCAGCATTTT. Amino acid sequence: CSVGGSKPQHF.

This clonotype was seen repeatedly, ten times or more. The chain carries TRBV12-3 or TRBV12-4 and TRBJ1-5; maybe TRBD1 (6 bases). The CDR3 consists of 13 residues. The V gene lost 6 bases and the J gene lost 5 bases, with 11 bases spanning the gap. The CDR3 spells CASRLTGYQPQHF. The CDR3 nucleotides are TGTGCCAGCAGACTAACAGGGTATCAGCCCCAGCATTTT.

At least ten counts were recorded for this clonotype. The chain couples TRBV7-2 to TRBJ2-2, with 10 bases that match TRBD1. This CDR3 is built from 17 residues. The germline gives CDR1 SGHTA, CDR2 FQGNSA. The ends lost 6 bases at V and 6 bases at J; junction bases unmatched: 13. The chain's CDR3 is CASSYMPGQGRAGELFF. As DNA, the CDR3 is TGTGCCAGCAGTTACATGCCGGGACAGGGGCGCGCCGGGGAGCTGTTTTTT.